These 30 T cell receptor beta chains came from one sample sequenced in a study of cytomegalovirus exposure and HLA in healthy donors. Profiling relied on immunoSEQ multiplex PCR, and the TCRdb table lists in-frame clones only, not all of them. The sample yields about 120,000 clones, about nine tenths seen once. The sequenced material came from PBMCs. The receptors come from a woman aged 18-29 years in good health and CMV-seronegative.

The chain couples TRBV11-2 to TRBJ2-3, with D unclear. CDR1 is SGHAT, CDR2 FQNNGV, per germline. This CDR3 spans 17 amino acids. Deletions cut 5 bases from V and 0 bases from J, with 18 bases between. CDR3 amino acids: CASSPFSFRSSTDTQYF. The CDR3 DNA reads as TGTGCCAGCAGCCCTTTTAGTTTCCGGTCTAGCACAGATACGCAGTATTTT.

The J gene is TRBJ2-7, the V gene TRBV6-5; TRBD2 agrees at 7 bases. CDR1 is MNHEY, CDR2 SVGAGI, per germline. After removal of 6 bases from V and 0 bases from J, the junction contained 8 bases not matched to a gene. CDR3 length: 15 amino acids. CDR3 sequence: CASRRDYRSSYEQYF. Written as DNA, the CDR3 is TGTGCCAGCAGAAGGGACTATCGGAGCTCCTACGAGCAGTACTTC.

The chain combines TRBV11-2 with TRBJ2-7; 7 bases match TRBD1. Trimming at V came to 2 bases and at J to 2 bases, leaving 6 bases not matched to a gene. There are 15 residues in the CDR3. In germline, CDR1 is SGHAT, CDR2 FQNNGV. The CDR3 DNA sequence: TGTGCCAGCAGCTTATTGGCGCAGGGGGCCTACGAGCAGTACTTC. It is translated as CASSLLAQGAYEQYF.

This clone was observed a single time. The V and J genes are TRBV9 and TRBJ1-1, with TRBD1 matching over 7 bases. CDR3 length equals 14 residues. CDR1 and CDR2 (germline): SGDLS, YYNGEE. V trimming: 4 bases; J trimming: 0 bases; junction bases outside the gene matches: 3. CDR3 amino acids: CASSPTGLNTEAFF. The CDR3 coding sequence is TGTGCCAGCAGCCCGACAGGGCTGAACACTGAAGCTTTCTTT. Together with reference TRBV9 and TRBJ1-1, the CDR3 gives the full variable domain: DSGVTQTPKHLITATGQRVTLRCSPRSGDLSVYWYQQSLDQGLQFLIQYYNGEERAKGNILERFSAQQFPDLHSELNLSSLELGDSALYFCASSPTGLNTEAFFGQGTRLTVV.

V and J are TRBV6-4 and TRBJ2-2, with TRBD2 identical over 14 bases. The CDR3 totals 16 residues. Germline loops: CDR1 MRHNA, CDR2 SNTAGT. The trim removed 6 bases at V and 5 bases at J, leaving 5 bases unmatched. In DNA, the CDR3 is TGTGCCAGCAGCCGACTAGCGGGAGGGAGGACCGGGGAGCTGTTTTTT. Protein product: CASSRLAGGRTGELFF.

The V gene is TRBV27, the J gene TRBJ2-1, with 10 bases aligning to TRBD2. With 8 bases clipped from V and 6 bases from J, the junction kept 4 bases outside the gene matches. The CDR3 contains 13 residues. Germline V gene data show CDR1 as MNHEY and CDR2 as SMNVEV (reference sequence). The CDR3 DNA reads as TGTGCCAGCGGCGGACTAGCGGCCAATGAGCAGTTCTTC. It is translated as CASGGLAANEQFF.

The gene calls are TRBV19 and TRBJ2-1, with D possibly matching TRBD2 (6 bases). The ends were cut back, 5 bases at V and 4 bases at J, with 9 bases in the middle. Germline CDR1 is LNHDA and CDR2 is SQIVND (reference sequence). The CDR3 is 13 residues long. The CDR3 coding sequence is TGTGCCAGTAGTCCCCGGGAGTACAATGAGCAGTTCTTC. Protein product: CASSPREYNEQFF.

The rearrangement uses TRBV11-3 and TRBJ2-7; D may be TRBD1 (5 bases). Germline CDR1 reads SGHNT; CDR2 reads YENEEA. The CDR3 is 15 residues long. V was trimmed by 0 bases and J by 0 bases, leaving 9 bases between them. The CDR3 nucleotides read TGTGCCAGCAGCTTAGAGCAGGGTTTCTCCTACGAGCAGTACTTC. Translating it yields CASSLEQGFSYEQYF.

This chain connects TRBV10-1 to TRBJ2-1; D possibly corresponds to TRBD2 (6 bases). The germline gives CDR1 WNHNN, CDR2 SYGVQD (reference sequence). The CDR3 length is 17 residues. V was cut by 7 bases and J by 4 bases, with 23 bases left in between. As DNA, the CDR3 is TGCGCCAGCAACAGACCATCCCTAGCGAACCGATACAATGAGCAGTTCTTC. Translating gives CASNRPSLANRYNEQFF.

The chain carries TRBV5-1 and TRBJ2-3, with D perhaps matching TRBD1 (6 bases). The CDR3 sequence is 17 residues long. Germline V lookup: CDR1 SGHRS, CDR2 YFSETQ. Trimming stripped 0 bases from V and 1 base from J, with 15 bases between. CDR3 residues: CASSLAETGPGTDTQYF. Here the CDR3 DNA reads TGCGCCAGCAGCTTGGCAGAAACAGGGCCCGGCACAGATACGCAGTATTTT. Using reference TRBV5-1 and TRBJ2-3 for the parts outside the CDR3, the full variable domain is KAGVTQTPRYLIKTRGQQVTLSCSPISGHRSVSWYQQTPGQGLQFLFEYFSETQRNKGNFPGRFSGRQFSNSRSEMNVSTLELGDSALYLCASSLAETGPGTDTQYFGPGTRLTVL.

V is TRBV19 and J is TRBJ2-1; D is possibly TRBD2 (6 bases). Germline-derived CDR1 and CDR2 are LNHDA and SQIVND (reference sequence). The V gene lost 5 bases and the J gene lost 4 bases, with 9 bases spanning the gap. This CDR3 has 13 amino acids. CDR3 sequence: CASSLGTYNEQFF. The CDR3 DNA reads TGTGCCAGTAGTTTGGGGACTTACAATGAGCAGTTCTTC.

This chain links TRBV29-1 with TRBJ1-1; D is unresolved. Trimming stripped 4 bases from V and 1 base from J, with 10 bases between. Germline CDR1 reads SQVTM; CDR2 reads ANQGSEA. The CDR3 extends over 13 amino acids. The CDR3 DNA reads TGCAGCGTTGCCGAGTTCTCGAACACTGAAGCTTTCTTT. Amino acid sequence: CSVAEFSNTEAFF.

The chain employs TRBV13 and TRBJ2-7, with 8 bases matching TRBD1. Per the germline V gene, CDR1 is PRHDT and CDR2 is FYEKMQ (reference sequence). V lost 5 bases and J lost 6; bases outside the gene matches: 15. This CDR3 is built from 16 residues. The CDR3 here is CASSPGTGGTPGEQYF. The CDR3 nucleotides are TGTGCCAGCAGCCCGGGGACAGGTGGGACCCCCGGCGAGCAGTACTTC.

The chain employs TRBV7-2 and TRBJ2-6, with D uncertain. V was trimmed by 5 bases and J by 5 bases, leaving 10 bases between them. The V gene's germline CDR1 is SGHTA and CDR2 FQGNSA. The length of the CDR3 is 14 residues. Written as DNA, the CDR3 is TGTGCCAGCAGCCCCACCGGTAGGGCCAACGTCCTGACTTTC. Protein sequence: CASSPTGRANVLTF.

This chain uses TRBV5-1 with TRBJ2-3; 11 nucleotides line up with TRBD1. V shed 3 bases and J 7 bases; nucleotides not matched to a gene: 7. From germline, CDR1 is SGHRS and CDR2 YFSETQ. The CDR3 is 15 residues long. CDR3 amino acids: CASSSRTGGRNTQYF. CDR3 nucleotide sequence: TGCGCCAGCAGCTCGAGGACAGGGGGCAGGAATACGCAGTATTTT.

The chain uses TRBV28 and TRBJ1-5, with TRBD1 matching 7 bases. V dropped 5 bases and J dropped 4; count of bases not matched to a gene: 11. CDR3 length: 16 amino acids. Per the germline V gene, CDR1 is MDHEN and CDR2 is SYDVKM. CDR3 sequence (DNA): TGTGCCAGCAGTGACCCCAGGGGGACTTTTAATCAGCCCCAGCATTTT. Its translation: CASSDPRGTFNQPQHF.

The CDR3 DNA reads as TGTGCCAGCACCCCAGTCGAGGGTTCAGACTATGGCTACACCTTC. It yields the protein CASTPVEGSDYGYTF. J is TRBJ1-2 and V is TRBV5-5; D not certain. Trimming pared 6 bases from V and 3 bases from J, leaving 18 bases between. There are 15 residues in the CDR3. CDR1 SGHKS and CDR2 YYEKEE come from the germline V gene (reference sequence).

This rearrangement joins TRBV2 to TRBJ2-7; tentative D call: TRBD2 (7 bases). The CDR3 runs 15 residues. Deletions cut 3 bases from V and 5 bases from J, with 17 bases between. Germline-derived CDR1 and CDR2 are SNHLY and FYNNEI. CDR3 in DNA: TGTGCCAGCAGTGAGTCGGCGGGGGCTATCAACGAGCAGTACTTC. This encodes CASSESAGAINEQYF.

The V gene is TRBV4-1, the J gene TRBJ2-1, with 14 bases lining up with TRBD2. Trimming at V came to 3 bases and at J to 4 bases, leaving 2 bases not matched to a gene. The CDR3 contains 16 residues. Germline CDR1 MGHRA, CDR2 YSYEKL. CDR3 amino acids: CASSQGLAGVYNEQFF. The DNA of the CDR3 is TGCGCCAGCAGCCAGGGACTAGCGGGGGTGTACAATGAGCAGTTCTTC.

The chain couples TRBV28 to TRBJ2-7, with 9 bases matching TRBD1. CDR1 MDHEN and CDR2 SYDVKM come from the germline V gene. With 6 bases clipped from V and 3 bases from J, the junction kept 12 bases outside the gene matches. CDR3 length equals 16 residues. The CDR3 here is CASSPSPGQGRYEQYF. CDR3 DNA: TGTGCCAGCAGCCCGAGCCCGGGACAGGGCCGCTACGAGCAGTACTTC.

The chain recombines TRBV5-1 with TRBJ1-2, with D unclear. Per germline, CDR1 SGHRS and CDR2 YFSETQ. This CDR3 is 15 amino acids long. Trimming took 3 bases from V and 8 from J, leaving 20 bases between them. In nucleotides, the CDR3 is TGCGCCAGCAGCTCCGTCGCCCTCGGTGGTGAGGGCTACACCTTC. Translating gives CASSSVALGGEGYTF.

The V call is TRBV14, the J call TRBJ2-1, with D unclear. The CDR3 is 13 residues long. The ends were cut back, 2 bases at V and 6 bases at J, with 8 bases in the middle. In germline, CDR1 is SGHDN, CDR2 FVKESK. CDR3 nucleotide sequence: TGTGCCAGCAGCCAACGACTCACCAATGAGCAGTTCTTC. This sequence encodes CASSQRLTNEQFF.

J is TRBJ2-1 and V is TRBV5-6; D remains ambiguous. The germline V gene encodes CDR1 SGHDT and CDR2 YYEEEE. The ends were cut back, 0 bases at V and 12 bases at J, with 10 bases in the middle. The CDR3 consists of 12 residues. Here the CDR3 DNA reads TGTGCCAGCAGCTTGGAGGCTAGGAGGCAGTTCTTC. The encoded protein is CASSLEARRQFF.

The table lists this clone with a few counts. The chain couples TRBV10-3 to TRBJ2-7; 7 nucleotides agree with TRBD1. Looked up from germline, CDR1 is ENHRY and CDR2 is SYGVKD. With V trimmed by 7 bases and J by 5 bases, 8 bases remained unmatched. The CDR3 runs to 13 residues. The CDR3 DNA reads TGTGCCATCAAGAGGACAGGAACGGACGAGCAGTACTTC. Protein product: CAIKRTGTDEQYF.

The chain couples TRBV19 to TRBJ2-7; 11 bases align to TRBD2. Germline values: CDR1 LNHDA, CDR2 SQIVND (reference sequence). The CDR3 has 16 amino acids. The J segment lost 4 bases and the V segment lost 6 bases, leaving 11 bases of the junction unmatched. The CDR3 region has the DNA TGTGCCAGTAGGCGGTCTCCGGGACTAGCGGCTTACGAGCAGTACTTC. It codes for CASRRSPGLAAYEQYF. Full variable domain (remainder filled in from reference TRBV19 and TRBJ2-7): DGGITQSPKYLFRKEGQNVTLSCEQNLNHDAMYWYRQDPGQGLRLIYYSQIVNDFQKGDIAEGYSVSREKKESFPLTVTSAQKNPTAFYLCASRRSPGLAAYEQYFGPGTRLTVT.

The rearrangement uses TRBV27 and TRBJ1-2; D may be TRBD1 (6 bases). This CDR3 has 14 residues. Germline loops: CDR1 MNHEY, CDR2 SMNVEV (reference sequence). Deletions cut 5 bases from V and 5 bases from J, with 15 bases between. The CDR3 coding sequence is TGTGCCAGCAGTACAGCCGGGACACCGTATGGCTACACCTTC. It specifies CASSTAGTPYGYTF.

The sample holds one count of this clone. V is TRBV6-1 and J is TRBJ1-3; D is undetermined. The CDR3 contains 13 residues. CDR1 and CDR2 from the germline V gene are MNHNS and SASEGT. Trimming took 4 bases from V and 0 from J, leaving 4 bases between them. The CDR3 DNA reads TGTGCCAGCAGTGCCAGCTCTGGAAACACCATATATTTT. As protein: CASSASSGNTIYF.

The CDR3 protein is CASSFYRGDSNQPQHF. CDR3 bases: TGTGCCAGCAGCTTTTACAGGGGAGATAGCAATCAGCCCCAGCATTTT. The chain joins TRBV7-2 to TRBJ1-5, with 7 bases lining up with TRBD1. Germline V gene lookup returns CDR1 SGHTA and CDR2 FQGNSA. The CDR3 sequence is 16 residues long. J gave up 0 bases and V 3 bases, and 5 bases lay outside the gene matches.

The rearrangement links TRBV4-2 to TRBJ2-7; possible D gene TRBD2, 5 bases. The germline V and J ends were trimmed by 4 bases and 9 bases, with 10 bases remaining between them. Germline assignment: CDR1 LGHNA and CDR2 YNFKEQ. The CDR3 is 11 residues long. The CDR3 loop is CASSPGVGQYF. The CDR3 DNA is TGTGCCAGCAGCCCCGGGGTCGGGCAGTACTTC.

About this clone itself: A read error may account for a junction end that differs from germline. This sequence joins TRBV2 and TRBJ1-2; 8 bases are a match to TRBD1. The length of the CDR3 is 13 residues. Germline V CDR1 and CDR2: SNHLY, FYNNEI. DNA of the CDR3: TGTGCCAGCAGCGAAGACAGGGGCGGTGGCTACACCTTC. Translated: CASSEDRGGGYTF. Looking up the rest from reference TRBV2 and TRBJ1-2 gives the full variable domain: EPEVTQTPSHQVTQMGQEVILRCVPISNHLYFYWYRQILGQKVEFLVSFYNNEISEKSEIFDDQFSVERPDGSNFTLKIRSTKLEDSAMYFCASSEDRGGGYTFGSGTRLTVV.